This T cell receptor (beta chain) is drawn from a study of T cells in localized non-small cell lung cancer (TCRdb year 2020). At the level of the whole study: The study analyzed T cell repertoires of 236 early-stage NSCLC patients, comparing tumors and uninvolved tumor-adjacent lungs. The cohort consisted of about 240 treatment-naive NSCLC patients whose localized lung tumors had been resected. A mean age of around 66 years was recorded for the NSCLC patients, of whom under 150 were male and more than 85 were female. Points the paper makes about the study in general: Because multi-region tumor sequencing was not performed, intratumor heterogeneity could not be ruled out. The highest T cell clonality was observed in uninvolved tumor-adjacent lung, where clonality exceeded that of tumor, suggesting that antigenic responses were more focused in uninvolved tumor-adjacent lung. Of the top 100 tumor clones, a median of roughly 56 were detected in paired uninvolved adjacent lung; approximately 30 were also among that lung's top 100. Higher T cell density in blood was associated with longer overall survival, whereas higher clonality in adjacent lung was associated with shorter survival. Because of the exploratory design, TCR variables were selected using unadjusted p-values without false-discovery rate correction.

The immunoSEQ Assay was used to sequence TCR beta CDR3 regions from DNA. On the study's bioinformatics: T cell density was computed as TCR beta template counts normalized to usable DNA estimated by amplifying housekeeping genes. Using the preseqR package, richness was estimated by extrapolating to 120,000 templates for tissue samples and 400,000 templates for PBMC samples. Clonality was calculated as one minus Pielou's evenness. To identify tissue-enriched TCRs, differential abundance testing was run on productive amino-acid clonotypes with a minimum total count of 5 and an alpha of 0.1. The Jaccard Index and the Morisita Overlap Index were used to quantify repertoire overlap between compartments. GLIPH grouped TCR beta CDR3s together with public tetramer-defined viral CDR3s, and a viral motif had to include at least three viral sequences and also show V-gene enrichment. The clones in this table, taken by TCRdb from immuneACCESS, are in-frame only. Not every clone is retained; where verified, under half of the shortfall comes from an unresolved V gene, and the cause of the rest is unknown. The D gene and trimming were derived from the DNA, and the V and J assignments and clone size from that table. The sample contains about 31,000 clones, 90% to 95% of them found a single time. In total, the top ten clones hold 0.73% of the sample.

At diagnosis, peripheral blood, uninvolved tumor-adjacent lung and tumor were collected and were preserved as a mix of fresh-frozen and FFPE material. For TCR repertoire profiling, blood samples were analyzed as peripheral blood mononuclear cells. Of note for this clone: Its antigen is still unknown. Per-base quality was not reported, and no clone a single base away is much larger than it.

The TCR comes from a woman aged 40-69 years with stage I lung adenocarcinoma. The material was peripheral blood, obtained before any cancer treatment.

In nucleotide form, the sequence is TGTGCCAGCAGCACATTAGCGGGGAAAGAGACCCAGTACTTC. Its protein product is CASSTLAGKETQYF. The chain is made from TRBV21-1 and TRBJ2-5; TRBD2 is the table's D call and was not checked against the DNA. TRBV21-1 is termed a pseudogene. Inclusive of the bounding cysteine and phenylalanine, the CDR3 is 14 residues long. Here the CDR3 DNA is all that survives: 42 bases in frame from base 1.